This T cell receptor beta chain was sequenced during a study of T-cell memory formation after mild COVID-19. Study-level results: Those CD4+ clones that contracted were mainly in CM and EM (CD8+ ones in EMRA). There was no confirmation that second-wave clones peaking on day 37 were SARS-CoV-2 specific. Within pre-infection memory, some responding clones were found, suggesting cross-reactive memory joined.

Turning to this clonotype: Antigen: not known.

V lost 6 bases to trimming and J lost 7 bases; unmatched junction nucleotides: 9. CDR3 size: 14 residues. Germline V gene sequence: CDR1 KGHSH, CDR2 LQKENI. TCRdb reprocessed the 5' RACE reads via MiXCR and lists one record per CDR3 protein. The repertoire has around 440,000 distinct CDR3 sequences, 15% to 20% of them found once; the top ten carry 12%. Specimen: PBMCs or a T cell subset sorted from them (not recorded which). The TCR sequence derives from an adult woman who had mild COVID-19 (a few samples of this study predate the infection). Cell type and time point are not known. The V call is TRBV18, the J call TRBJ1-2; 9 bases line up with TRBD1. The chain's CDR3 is CASSRQGENLGYTF. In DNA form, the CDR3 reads TGTGCCAGCTCCAGACAGGGGGAGAATCTTGGCTACACCTTC.